Shown below are 26 T cell receptor beta chains from a single sample sequenced in a study of tumor-infiltrating lymphocytes in primary liver carcinoma. Reverse transcription of about 500 ng total RNA with a constant-region primer produced TCR beta cDNA. Three rounds of nested multiplex PCR with slightly modified ARM-PCR produced TCR beta libraries. With TRBV1-TRBV30 forward primers and a C-beta reverse primer, the first two PCR rounds were run for nine to eleven cycles each. TCRdb re-called the multiplex PCR reads through MiXCR, storing one row per CDR3 protein. This sample has around 25,000 distinct CDR3 sequences, with over 65% found just once. Co-extraction of both nucleic acids (RNA and DNA) used roughly 18-32 mg of unsorted bulk tissue. Sample: liver tumor tissue from sampling region 3. As for subset: tumor region T3, left-lateral pole. The receptors here all came from a man aged 35 to 55 with primary liver carcinoma and hepatitis B virus infection.

For this clonotype: The germline gene is not matched at one end of the junction; a read error may be the cause. The CDR3 bases are TGCAGCGTCGAGGGTCTTGCGGGAGCTCCCAATGAGCAATCCTTC. Translating gives CSVEGLAGAPNEQSF. V is TRBV29-1 and J is TRBJ2-1; 7 bases line up with TRBD2. CDR3 length: 15 residues. Germline V gene lookup returns CDR1 SQVTM and CDR2 ANQGSEA.

The chain carries TRBV12-3 or TRBV12-4 and TRBJ2-7; the D call may be TRBD1 or TRBD2 (5 bases each). This CDR3 comprises 15 residues. The ends were cut back, 5 bases at V and 13 bases at J, with 27 bases in the middle. CDR3 loop: CASSRGTDSTYEHYF. The CDR3 region has the DNA TGTGCCAGCAGTCGAGGGACGGACTCGACCTACGAACATTACTTC.

Worth noting for this clonotype: One end of the junction varies from germline; a read error may be responsible. The genes are TRBV5-5 and TRBJ2-2; 8 bases are a match to TRBD1. CDR1 is SGHKS and CDR2 is YYEKEE in the germline V gene (reference sequence). CDR3 length: 14 residues. CDR3 protein: CVSRQTGDTGELFF. DNA of the CDR3: TGTGTCAGCAGACAGACAGGGGACACCGGGGAGCTGTTTTTT.

Concerning this clonotype itself: Lacking the conserved final phenylalanine or tryptophan, this CDR3 likely reflects a read error. The chain's CDR3 is CASRKTPGGTNEKLFY. The CDR3 DNA reads TGTGCCAGTAGAAAGACTCCAGGAGGGACAAATGAAAAACTGTTTTAT. The V call is TRBV11-2, the J call TRBJ1-4; D perhaps matches TRBD1 (6 bases). Trimming removed 9 bases from V and 5 bases from J, with 22 bases in between. The germline gives CDR1 SGHAT, CDR2 FQNNGV. This CDR3 is 16 amino acids long.

Turning to this clonotype: One base away lies a much larger clone, so this may be a sequencing read error. No conserved phenylalanine or tryptophan ends this CDR3, so it is likely a read error. DNA for the CDR3: TGTGCCAGCAGCTTCTCGAGCGGGCCATACGAGCAGTACTTA. As protein: CASSFSSGPYEQYL. The J gene is TRBJ2-7, the V gene TRBV7-3; maybe TRBD2 (6 bases). Germline CDR1 and CDR2: SGHTA and FQGTGA. The CDR3 runs 14 residues. Trimming cost V 3 bases and J 4 bases, with 13 bases left between them.

The gene calls are TRBV10-2 and TRBJ2-3; D call uncertain. Germline assignment: CDR1 WSHSY and CDR2 SAAADI. The CDR3 has 11 amino acids. V gave up 10 bases and J gave up 3 bases, with 8 bases separating them. For the CDR3, the DNA is TGCGCCAACACTCCGACAGATACGCAGTATTTT. Its protein product is CANTPTDTQYF.

A word on this clonotype: One junction end does not reproduce the germline sequence, and a read error may be involved. This sequence joins TRBV6-5 and TRBJ2-7; TRBD1 matches at 9 bases. The CDR3 covers 14 residues. Germline CDR1 and CDR2: MNHEY and SVGAGI. CDR3 in amino acids: CASPSGTGCNEQYF. DNA of the CDR3: TGTGCCAGTCCCTCCGGGACAGGGTGTAACGAACAGTACTTC.

For this clonotype: Relative to the germline gene, one junction end is altered; a read error may explain this. The CDR3 DNA reads TGTGCCAGCATCGGGACAGGAGGCTCCTATGAGCAGTACTTC. Translated: CASIGTGGSYEQYF. The chain uses TRBV28 and TRBJ2-7; 8 bases are shared with TRBD1. Germline loops: CDR1 MDHEN, CDR2 SYDVKM. This CDR3 spans 14 amino acids.

Of note for this clonotype: The junction departs from the called germline gene at one end, perhaps through a read error. This chain connects TRBV10-3 to TRBJ1-5; D gene ambiguous. From germline, CDR1 is ENHRY and CDR2 SYGVKD. The CDR3 extends over 14 amino acids. The CDR3 reads CAISEYEGDQLQHF. CDR3 nucleotide sequence: TGTGCTATCAGTGAGTATGAGGGCGATCAACTCCAGCATTTT.

Remarks on this clonotype: Likely a read error: the CDR3 ends without its conserved phenylalanine or tryptophan. This chain joins TRBV6-1 and TRBJ1-1; D is perhaps TRBD1 (5 bases). This CDR3 region has 13 residues. Germline V gene sequence: CDR1 MNHNS, CDR2 SASEGT. Here the CDR3 reads CVSSRGMNTEAFI. The CDR3 DNA reads TGTGTCAGCAGTAGGGGCATGAACACTGAAGCTTTCATT.

The chain links TRBV4-1 to TRBJ1-3, with D perhaps matching TRBD1 (6 bases). The V gene's germline CDR1 is MGHRA and CDR2 YSYEKL. CDR3 length: 15 amino acids. Trimming removed 0 bases from V and 6 bases from J, with 12 bases in between. This chain's CDR3 is CASSQEGTKVNTIYF. CDR3 bases: TGCGCCAGCAGCCAAGAGGGGACAAAGGTAAACACCATATATTTT.

The chain's CDR3 is CASSQVGGAFF. The CDR3 region has the DNA TGTGCCAGCAGTCAAGTGGGCGGGGCGTTCTTC. The chain uses TRBV6-1 and TRBJ2-1; possible D gene TRBD2, 6 bases. CDR3 length: 11 amino acids. Looked up from germline, CDR1 is MNHNS and CDR2 is SASEGT. Trimming shortened V by 5 bases and J by 15 bases, and 14 bases separated the two germline ends.

This clonotype was seen a few times. Just one base apart from a much larger clone, this may be a read error. V usage is TRBV7-9 and J usage is TRBJ2-1, with 11 positions matching TRBD2. Germline CDR1 and CDR2: SEHNR and FQNEAQ (reference sequence). The CDR3 covers 15 residues. J lost 9 bases, V lost 7 bases, and 11 bases had no gene match. The CDR3 is CASNSLAGGPGEQFF. CDR3 DNA: TGTGCCAGCAACTCGTTAGCGGGAGGGCCGGGTGAGCAGTTCTTC.

The V and J genes are TRBV11-2 and TRBJ2-1; 7 bases fit TRBD2. CDR1 SGHAT and CDR2 FQNNGV come from the germline V gene. V gave up 6 bases and J gave up 9 bases; unmatched junction bases: 14. The CDR3 loop spans 15 amino acids. As DNA, the CDR3 is TGTGCCAGCAGTCCCCAGTGGGAGGGGTTGGGTGAGCAGTTCTTC. Amino acid sequence: CASSPQWEGLGEQFF.

Concerning this clonotype: A much larger clone lies one base from this, so it may be a read error. J is TRBJ2-2 and V is TRBV7-9; maybe TRBD2 (5 bases). With 4 bases removed from V and 16 bases from J, the gap between germline ends came to 19 bases. The CDR3 covers 13 residues. CDR1 is SEHNR, CDR2 FQNEAQ, per germline (reference sequence). The CDR3, as DNA: TGTGCCAGCAGCTCCGAGATCACCGGGGAGTCGTTTTTT. It specifies CASSSEITGESFF.

As concerns this clonotype: A much larger clone is a single base away; this may be a read error. The CDR3 DNA reads as TGTGCCAGCAGCGTCAGGGACACGACCAAGATAGTAATACCAGATACGCAGTATTTT. This encodes CASSVRDTTKIVIPDTQYF. This rearrangement joins TRBV11-2 to TRBJ2-3, with D possibly TRBD1 on 6 matching bases. Trimming removed 5 bases at V and 4 bases at J, with 28 bases between. The V gene's germline CDR1 is SGHAT and CDR2 FQNNGV. This CDR3 has 19 amino acids.

Sample share makes this clonotype medium-sized. The rearrangement uses TRBV4-3 and TRBJ2-2, with TRBD1 matching 8 bases. This CDR3 is 17 amino acids long. Per the germline V gene, CDR1 is LGHNA and CDR2 is YSLEER. Germline trimming cut 0 bases from V and 2 bases from J; bases unmatched to any gene: 5. The CDR3 DNA follows: TGCGCCAGCAGCCAAGAGACGGGACAGGAAAACACCGGGGAGCTGTTTTTT. Its translation is CASSQETGQENTGELFF.

Points on this clonotype: Because it lacks the conserved phenylalanine or tryptophan at the end, this CDR3 is likely a read error. CDR3 in DNA: TGTGCCTGGAGTATCGATGGAGGCGGAGGCTACACCTAC. It encodes CAWSIDGGGGYTY. V and J are TRBV30 and TRBJ1-2; no reliable D call. Trimming stripped 2 bases from V and 8 bases from J, with 15 bases between. Germline V lookup: CDR1 GTSNPN, CDR2 SVGIG (reference sequence). The CDR3 loop spans 13 amino acids.

Ten or more counts support this clonotype. The chain joins TRBV29-1 to TRBJ1-1; weak D call: TRBD1 (6 bases). This CDR3 comprises 12 residues. The germline V gene has CDR1 SQVTM and CDR2 ANQGSEA. V was cut by 6 bases and J by 2 bases, with 10 bases left in between. The CDR3 reads CSVETGNTEAFF. DNA for the CDR3: TGCAGCGTCGAGACAGGCAACACTGAAGCTTTCTTT.

With respect to this clonotype: A read error may account for a junction end that differs from germline. V usage is TRBV10-3 and J usage is TRBJ2-7; 11 bases match TRBD2. The V gene's germline CDR1 is ENHRY and CDR2 SYGVKD. The CDR3 has 19 amino acids. The DNA for the CDR3 is TGTGCCATCAGCAAACGATCGGGAGTAGCGGGAGGGTTCTCCTACGAGCAATACTTC. It codes for CAISKRSGVAGGFSYEQYF.

Many counts were recorded for this clonotype. The chain couples TRBV6-1 to TRBJ2-5, with D perhaps TRBD1 (6 bases). Trimming stripped 2 bases from V and 8 bases from J, with 15 bases between. This CDR3 has 14 amino acids. Germline CDR1 is MNHNS and CDR2 is SASEGT. CDR3 sequence reads: CASSERGQSSTQYF. The CDR3 DNA sequence: TGTGCCAGCAGTGAACGCGGACAGTCTTCTACCCAGTACTTC.

Concerning this clonotype itself: At one end the junction does not follow the germline gene, possibly because of a read error. The V gene is TRBV14, the J gene TRBJ2-3; D is ambiguous. Germline V gene lookup returns CDR1 SGHDN and CDR2 FVKESK. The CDR3 sequence is 14 residues long. In DNA, the CDR3 is TGTACCAGCAGCCAAGATCATTGGGGAAATATGCAGTATTTT. As protein: CTSSQDHWGNMQYF. Filled out from reference TRBV14 and TRBJ2-3, the complete variable domain reads EAGVTQFPSHSVIEKGQTVTLRCDPISGHDNLYWYRRVMGKEIKFLLHFVKESKQDESGMPNNRFLAERTGGTYSTLKVQPAELEDSGVYFCTSSQDHWGNMQYFGPGTRLTVL.

The chain has TRBV11-2 and TRBJ2-7; maybe TRBD1 (5 bases). The V and J ends lost 3 bases and 5 bases respectively, with 20 bases between them. Germline V gives CDR1 SGHAT, CDR2 FQNNGV. CDR3 size: 16 residues. CDR3 in amino acids: CASSFTQGAVHNEQYF. The CDR3 coding sequence is TGTGCCAGCAGCTTCACACAAGGGGCCGTACATAACGAGCAGTACTTC.

The table lists this clonotype with a count of one. Given the absence of the conserved phenylalanine or tryptophan at the CDR3 end, a read error is likely. The CDR3 spells CASSLELLVGMNEQFL. The CDR3 region has the DNA TGTGCTAGCAGCTTAGAGCTCCTAGTGGGAATGAATGAGCAGTTCCTC. The chain uses TRBV11-2 and TRBJ2-1, with no clear D. This CDR3 is 16 amino acids long. The V gene's germline CDR1 is SGHAT and CDR2 FQNNGV.

Note on this clonotype: Its ends do not fully match the called genes, so a read error is possible. V and J are TRBV10-3 and TRBJ1-5; D not resolved. Germline values: CDR1 ENHRY, CDR2 SYGVKD. This CDR3 contains 14 residues. The DNA of the CDR3 is TGTGCCTTCGGTGAGTATGAGGGCGATCAGCCCCAGCATTTC. Its protein is CAFGEYEGDQPQHF.

Regarding this clonotype: A read error may produce the germline difference seen at one junction end. The chain employs TRBV5-1 and TRBJ1-2; D unclear. Germline V lookup: CDR1 SGHRS, CDR2 YFSETQ. The CDR3 length is 15 residues. The CDR3 DNA reads as TGCACCAGCAGCTTTGAGGGAGCAGCTAACTATGGCTACACCTTC. It translates to CTSSFEGAANYGYTF.